Reported below is one T cell receptor (beta chain). This entry comes from a study of blood T cell repertoires in COVID-19. Study background: Whether acute or convalescent, the COVID-19 samples came from the United States, Italy and Spain. Nucleic acid was either cDNA or gDNA, and it came from T cells, B-cell-depleted T cells, or PBMCs.

CDR1 and CDR2 (germline): KGHSH, LQKENI. The CDR3 spans 13 residues. The V and J ends lost 0 bases and 9 bases respectively, with 11 bases between them. In the original workflow: By means of reference gene primer amplification, nucleated cell counts were estimated. TCRdb's table, derived via immunoSEQ multiplex PCR, lists solely in-frame clones and lacks some. V, J and clone size derive from that table, while D and trimming were established from the DNA sequence. There are over 70,000 clones in the sample; 75% to 90% occur only once, and 11% lies in the top ten. The chain joins TRBV18 to TRBJ1-2; D is unclear. The sequence derives from a man older than 75 with acute or convalescent COVID-19. The material sequenced was peripheral blood. In nucleotides, the CDR3 is TGTGCCAGCTCACCACCGGTGGGAGCGCGCTACACCTTC. Protein product: CASSPPVGARYTF.